This T cell receptor (beta chain) is drawn from a study of blood T cells in healthy people across ages. Study-level findings and limits: No conclusive comparison of naive versus antigen-experienced cells was possible with unsorted PBMCs.

The second PCR ran about 6 to 11 cycles with a sample-barcoded 5' primer and J-beta primers. TCRdb reprocessed the 5' RACE reads with MiXCR, giving one entry per CDR3 protein. The table shows around 1,500,000 distinct CDR3 sequences, with roughly 28% occurring only once. To note about this clonotype: Its cognate antigen is unknown.

V was trimmed by 4 bases and J by 4 bases, leaving 17 bases between them. The CDR3 spans 15 residues. The gene calls are TRBV5-3 and TRBJ1-2; a possible D gene is TRBD1 (6 bases). TRBV5-3 is marked as an open reading frame, function uncertain. Sequencing was performed on blood. The sequence derives from a woman aged 30 to 39 in good health. This chain's CDR3 is CARSPIGGASYGYTF. The DNA of the CDR3 is TGTGCCAGAAGCCCAATCGGGGGGGCATCCTATGGCTACACCTTC.